Following are 7 T cell receptor beta chains from one sample sequenced in a study of T cell responses to AZD1222 COVID-19 vaccine. Sequenced by immunoSEQ multiplex PCR; TCRdb stores in-frame clones only, minus some. The sample holds 150,000 or so clones. The sample comprised peripheral blood. The receptors originated from an adult in good health.

This chain links TRBV7-2 with TRBJ2-3; no firm D call. CDR1 is SGHTA, CDR2 FQGNSA, per germline. Trimming cost V 4 bases and J 1 base, with 6 bases left between them. The CDR3 loop spans 13 amino acids. DNA of the CDR3: TGTGCCAGCAGCTCGCGCGGCACAGATACGCAGTATTTT. Protein product: CASSSRGTDTQYF.

The chain employs TRBV5-1 and TRBJ1-6; TRBD1 might be the D (5 bases). Looked up from germline, CDR1 is SGHRS and CDR2 is YFSETQ. The CDR3 has 15 residues. The V and J ends lost 4 bases and 7 bases respectively, with 15 bases between them. CDR3 DNA: TGCGCCAGCAGCGACGAAATGGGGGGGAATTCACCCCTCCACTTT. This gives the protein CASSDEMGGNSPLHF.

The V call is TRBV13, the J call TRBJ1-3, with a weak D call TRBD1 (5 bases). V gave up 2 bases and J gave up 5 bases, with 16 bases separating them. This CDR3 contains 16 residues. Germline V gene lookup returns CDR1 PRHDT and CDR2 FYEKMQ (reference sequence). The CDR3 region is CASSLRRQGGRNTIYF. CDR3 DNA sequence: TGTGCCAGCAGCTTACGCCGGCAGGGTGGTAGAAACACCATATATTTT.

V and J are TRBV14 and TRBJ1-2; the D gene is possibly TRBD1 (5 bases). Germline V gives CDR1 SGHDN, CDR2 FVKESK. This CDR3 is built from 13 residues. V lost 6 bases and J 7 bases, leaving 15 bases between the germline ends. The CDR3 loop is CASSLAGPSGYTF. The CDR3 DNA sequence: TGTGCCAGCAGTCTAGCAGGGCCGTCTGGCTACACCTTC.

The genes are TRBV5-1 and TRBJ2-7; unclear D gene. Trimming stripped 5 bases from V and 0 bases from J, with 18 bases between. Germline CDR1 SGHRS, CDR2 YFSETQ. The CDR3 covers 16 residues. The CDR3: CASRLQTTQLSYEQYF. CDR3 nucleotide sequence: TGCGCCAGCAGGCTACAGACAACTCAACTCTCCTACGAGCAGTACTTC.

The chain recombines TRBV7-2 with TRBJ1-5; 8 positions agree with TRBD1. The germline V gene encodes CDR1 SGHTA and CDR2 FQGNSA. V shed 2 bases, J shed 4 bases, and the junction held 10 bases outside the gene matches. The CDR3 is 17 residues long. This CDR3 reads CASSLTGTGGGNQPQHF. In nucleotides, the CDR3 is TGTGCCAGCAGCTTAACTGGTACAGGGGGTGGGAATCAGCCCCAGCATTTT.

CDR3 sequence (DNA): TGTGCCAGCTCACCAACCTTCCAAAGGGTAGGCGAAAAACTGTTTTTT. Protein product: CASSPTFQRVGEKLFF. The chain combines TRBV18 with TRBJ1-4, with D uncertain. The CDR3 has 16 amino acids. Germline V lookup: CDR1 KGHSH, CDR2 LQKENI. Trimming cost V 2 bases and J 8 bases, with 18 bases left between them. The complete variable domain, with remaining parts taken from reference TRBV18 and TRBJ1-4, reads NAGVMQNPRHLVRRRGQEARLRCSPMKGHSHVYWYRQLPEEGLKFMVYLQKENIIDESGMPKERFSAEFPKEGPSILRIQQVVRGDSAAYFCASSPTFQRVGEKLFFGSGTQLSVL.